This T cell receptor (beta chain) was identified during a study of CD8+ T cells in alopecia areata (dated by TCRdb to the late 2010s). For the wider study: Treated patients were enrolled in an open-label pilot trial of oral tofacitinib, 5 to 10 mg twice daily, for moderate-to-severe alopecia areata. Disease severity in treated patients was measured with the SALT score, which quantifies the percentage of affected scalp surface area. Amplification of TCRbeta CDR3 regions was done by immunoSEQ multiplex PCR using 35 Vbeta forward primers and 13 Jbeta reverse primers. Scalp tissue and sorted CD4+ and CD8+ peripheral blood T cells from patchy and totalis/universalis alopecia areata patients and from healthy controls were covered by human TCRbeta sequencing. Tofacitinib was given for 6 to 18 months, followed by 6 months of follow-up off drug to assess delayed response and recurrence. To study T cell clonal expansion in alopecia areata, the researchers applied high-throughput TCRbeta sequencing to both the C3H/HeJ mouse model and human patients. Biopsies were taken from tofacitinib-treated patients at baseline and at 4 and 24 weeks of treatment, and a later scalp biopsy was taken in several of the tofacitinib-treated patients. Scalp clonality was compared across normal scalp (n=4), patchy alopecia areata scalp (n=8), and alopecia totalis/universalis scalp (n=8). RNA was extracted with the PAXgene miRNA kit for fixed scalp, the miRNeasy kit for PBMCs, and the RNeasy kit for mouse skin. What the research found in general, with its limitations: Tofacitinib significantly lowered scalp clonality and the number of expanded CD8+ clones among the top 100 scalp clones. Unlike mouse skin, which is dominated by gammadelta T cells, normal human skin has resident alphabeta T cells that are also sequenced, and this complicates analysis of the scalp TCR repertoire. The treated cohort was small, with a single nonresponder, so links between baseline CD8+ expansion and response need larger studies. Many expanded lesional clones were found to persist in scalp and blood during tofacitinib treatment, and relapse after treatment cessation may be partly explained by this persistence. Higher clonality and more expanded CD8+ clones were observed in lesional scalp than in normal scalp, particularly in alopecia totalis/universalis, a finding suggestive of antigenic drive. Shared TCR sequences between patients were less evident than in mice, which may be partly attributable to HLA diversity in the patient population.

The sample's time point label, in plain terms: approximately 4 weeks on oral tofacitinib. Reading the label with the study, this specimen's treatment or condition is: oral pan-JAK inhibitor, 5-10 mg twice daily. Peripheral blood and lesional scalp punch biopsies were obtained from patients with alopecia areata. After PBMCs were isolated by density centrifugation and stained for CD3, CD4 and CD8, a FACSAria was used to sort CD4+ and CD8+ T cells. Points on this clone: No cognate antigen has been identified for it. Per-base quality was not reported, and no clone a single base away is much larger than it.

The CDR1 and CDR2 encoded by the germline V gene are SQVTM and ANQGSEA. The CDR3 covers 13 residues, taking in both the cysteine and the phenylalanine. Only the CDR3 region is kept as DNA, spanning 39 bases read in frame from base 1. Trimming costs V 4 bases and J 5 bases, and their ends lie 15 bases apart. Libraries were built with the immunoSEQ multiplex PCR assay. RNA was extracted from all samples and reverse transcribed into cDNA, which served as template for TCR sequencing. SuperScript III was used for first-strand cDNA synthesis, primed with a 2:1 mix of oligo-dT and random hexamers. A synthetic immune receptor repertoire was used to assess amplification bias, and residual bias was removed computationally. Processing in the source paper ran as follows. After raw reads were preprocessed to remove errors, the CDR3 was defined following IMGT conventions as running from the conserved cysteine to phenylalanine. Clonality was computed by normalizing Shannon entropy by log2 of the number of productive unique TCRs and subtracting the result from 1. CD4 or CD8 identity of scalp clones was inferred by cross-referencing scalp TCRbeta sequences with sorted blood CD4 and CD8 repertoires. In TCRdb, the immuneACCESS table is reduced to in-frame sequences with V and J assigned. These tables do not hold every clone; where another copy was compared, an unresolved V gene accounts for under half, and the others remain unexplained. Clone size and V and J calls were adopted from that table, with D and trimming inferred from the DNA. Counted in this sample were 130,000 or so clones; around 83% of them appeared once. Roughly 13% of the sample goes to the ten largest clones.

This TCR derives from a human donor with alopecia areata. The chain joins TRBV29-1 to TRBJ2-7; TRBD2 is a possible D gene, resting on 6 matching bases. Sequenced here: CD8+ T cells sorted from blood, sampled at week 4, from a patient treated with tofacitinib. The CDR3 region: CSVVGLDPNEQYF. The DNA sequence is TGCAGCGTTGTGGGACTGGATCCCAACGAGCAGTACTTC.